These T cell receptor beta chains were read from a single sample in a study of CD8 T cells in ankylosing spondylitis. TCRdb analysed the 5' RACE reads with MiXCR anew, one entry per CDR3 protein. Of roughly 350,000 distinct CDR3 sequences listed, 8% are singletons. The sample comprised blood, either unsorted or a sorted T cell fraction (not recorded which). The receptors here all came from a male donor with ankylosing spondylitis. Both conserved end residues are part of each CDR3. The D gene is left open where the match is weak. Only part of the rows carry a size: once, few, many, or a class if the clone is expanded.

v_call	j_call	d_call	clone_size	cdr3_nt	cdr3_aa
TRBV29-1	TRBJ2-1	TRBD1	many	TGCAGCGTTGTCCAGACAGGGGATGGTGAGCAGTTCTTC	CSVVQTGDGEQFF
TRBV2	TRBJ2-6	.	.	TGTGCCAGCACCCTGGGTGGTTCTGGGGCCAACGTCCTGACTTTC	CASTLGGSGANVLTF
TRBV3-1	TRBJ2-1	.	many	TGTGCCAGCAGCCAAGTTGGCGGGACGGGCAATGAGCAGTTCTTC	CASSQVGGTGNEQFF
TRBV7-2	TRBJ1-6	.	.	TGTGCCAGCAGCTTAGCTGCTGGGAACAATAATTCACCCCTCCACTTT	CASSLAAGNNNSPLHF
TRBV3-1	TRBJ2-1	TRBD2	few	TGTGCCAGCAGCCAAGTTGGGACTAGCGGGGGCTACAATGAGCAGTTCTTC	CASSQVGTSGGYNEQFF
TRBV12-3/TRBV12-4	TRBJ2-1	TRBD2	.	TGTGCCAGCGGACCTCTAGCGGGAGGGCCCGCGGAGATGGGTAATGAGCAGTTCTTC	CASGPLAGGPAEMGNEQFF
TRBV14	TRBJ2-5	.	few	TGTGCCAGCAGCCAAGACAATGTAGCAAGTTGGGTCGAGACCCAGTACTTC	CASSQDNVASWVETQYF
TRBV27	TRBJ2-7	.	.	TGTGCCAGCAGTACATATAAGGAGCAGTACTTC	CASSTYKEQYF
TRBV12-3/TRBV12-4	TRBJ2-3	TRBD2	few	TGTGCCAGCAGTTACCAACTAGCGGGAACGAGTTTGGCGACAGATACGCAGTATTTT	CASSYQLAGTSLATDTQYF
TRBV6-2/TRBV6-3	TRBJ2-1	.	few	TGTGCCAGCAGTTACCTCCCCACAGCAGGCTCCTACAATGAGCAGTTCTTC	CASSYLPTAGSYNEQFF
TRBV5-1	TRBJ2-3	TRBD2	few	TGCGCCAGCAGCCCGGGCGGGAGGAGGGCAGATACGCAGTATTTT	CASSPGGRRADTQYF
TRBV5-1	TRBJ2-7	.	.	TGCGCCAGCAGCCTTGACTTCAGCACCTACGAGCAGTACTTC	CASSLDFSTYEQYF